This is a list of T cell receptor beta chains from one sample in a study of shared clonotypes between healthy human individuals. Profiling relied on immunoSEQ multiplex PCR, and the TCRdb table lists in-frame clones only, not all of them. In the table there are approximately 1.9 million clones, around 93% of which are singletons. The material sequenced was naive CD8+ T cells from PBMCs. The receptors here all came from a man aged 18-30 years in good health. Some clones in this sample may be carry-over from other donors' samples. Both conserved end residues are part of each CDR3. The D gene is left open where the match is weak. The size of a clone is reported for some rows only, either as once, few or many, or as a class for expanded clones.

TGCGCCAGCAGCGCAGGGATACAACGCTACGAGCAGTACTTC	CASSAGIQRYEQYF	NA	TRBV5-1	NA	TRBJ2-7
TGTGCCAGCAGTTTAAGTAGGGAGTACGAGCAGTACTTC	CASSLSREYEQYF	NA	TRBV28	NA	TRBJ2-7
TGTGCCAGCAGTTCGTCGTTATGGGCGGGGGTCACTGAAGCTTTCTTT	CASSSSLWAGVTEAFF	NA	TRBV6-6	NA	TRBJ1-1
TGCGCCAGCAGCCCTGCGGTTCGGCTTAACTATGGCTACACCTTC	CASSPAVRLNYGYTF	NA	TRBV4-1	NA	TRBJ1-2
TGTGCCAGCAGCTCGGCCTACACAGATACGCAGTATTTT	CASSSAYTDTQYF	NA	TRBV7-2	NA	TRBJ2-3
TGTGCCAGCAGTTTAAATACGGCCATATTCGAGCAGTACTTC	CASSLNTAIFEQYF	NA	TRBV28	NA	TRBJ2-7
TGTGCCAGCAGCCCCCCGGACAGGGTATCATACGAGCAGTACTTC	CASSPPDRVSYEQYF	NA	TRBV28	TRBD1	TRBJ2-7
TGCGCCAGCAGCCCACAGGGGGAACGGAGCACCGGGGAGCTGTTTTTT	CASSPQGERSTGELFF	NA	TRBV4-1	TRBD1	TRBJ2-2
TGTGCCACCAGCAGTTCTAGCGGGAGGACAGATACGCAGTATTTT	CATSSSSGRTDTQYF	NA	TRBV15	TRBD2	TRBJ2-3
TGCAGCGTTGAAGATCAAGGGGCCACCTACGAGCAGTACTTC	CSVEDQGATYEQYF	NA	TRBV29-1	NA	TRBJ2-7
TGTGCCAGCAGCCCGCGCCAACTAGCGGTCCCAGATACGCAGTATTTT	CASSPRQLAVPDTQYF	NA	TRBV7-9	TRBD2	TRBJ2-3
TGTGCCAGCAGTCTTATTACCGGGGAGCTGTTTTTT	CASSLITGELFF	NA	TRBV27	NA	TRBJ2-2
TGTGCCAGCCGGGAATCCCTTACAGGGGCTTATGGCTACACCTTC	CASRESLTGAYGYTF	once	TRBV10-3	TRBD1	TRBJ1-2
TGTGCCAGCAGCTTTCCGGGGGCGGGTGGCTACACCTTC	CASSFPGAGGYTF	NA	TRBV7-9	NA	TRBJ1-2
TGTGCCAGCAGCATTCGACAGGGGCAGGGGGAAAAACTGTTTTTT	CASSIRQGQGEKLFF	NA	TRBV13	TRBD1	TRBJ1-4
TGTGCCAGCAGTCCAAAGGGAGGGCGGGTCTACTCTGGGGCCAACGTCCTGACTTTC	CASSPKGGRVYSGANVLTF	NA	TRBV27	TRBD2	TRBJ2-6
TGTGCCAGCAGTGAAACCGGGACAGGGACTTACGAGCAGTACTTC	CASSETGTGTYEQYF	NA	TRBV25-1	TRBD1	TRBJ2-7
TGTGCCAGCAGTTTTCAGGGGACGAGTACAGATACGCAGTATTTT	CASSFQGTSTDTQYF	NA	TRBV28	NA	TRBJ2-3
TGTGCCAGCAGCGTATCCAGGGAGGTCTTGAACACTGAAGCTTTCTTT	CASSVSREVLNTEAFF	NA	TRBV9	NA	TRBJ1-1
TGTGCCAGCAGTTTCGTTGGGACGGTCATGAACACTGAAGCTTTCTTT	CASSFVGTVMNTEAFF	NA	TRBV28	NA	TRBJ1-1
TGCGCCAGCAGCCAAGTGGGAGGGGGGACCCCCTACGAGCAGTACTTC	CASSQVGGGTPYEQYF	NA	TRBV4-1	NA	TRBJ2-7
TGTGCCAGCAGTTTATCTAGCTACAACAATGAGCAGTTCTTC	CASSLSSYNNEQFF	NA	TRBV27	NA	TRBJ2-1
TGTGCCAGTAGTGACCCGGGACTAGTCCCCTACGAGCAGTACTTC	CASSDPGLVPYEQYF	NA	TRBV19	TRBD2	TRBJ2-7
TGTGCCAGCAGTTTATATCTCTCAGATACGCAGTATTTT	CASSLYLSDTQYF	NA	TRBV28	NA	TRBJ2-3
TGTGCCAGCAGCCCATCACAGGGGGCAGGGGCCACCGGGGAGCTGTTTTTT	CASSPSQGAGATGELFF	NA	TRBV11-2	TRBD1	TRBJ2-2
TGTGCCAGCAGCGACCCCTCGACTAGCGAGGACCCGAACGAGCAGTACTTC	CASSDPSTSEDPNEQYF	NA	TRBV9	TRBD2	TRBJ2-7
TGTGCCAGCAGCTCCGGGACAGGGGCACAGATACCGCAGTATTTT	CASSSGTGAQIPQYF	once	TRBV5-6	TRBD1	TRBJ2-3
TGTGCCAGCAGCCTGGTAGGGCGAGGCTACGAGCAGTACTTC	CASSLVGRGYEQYF	once	TRBV6-6	NA	TRBJ2-7
TGTGCCAGCAGTGAATGGGCGGGAAGCTCCTACGAGCAGTACTTC	CASSEWAGSSYEQYF	NA	TRBV6-4	NA	TRBJ2-7
TGTGCCAGCAGCTTGGATAACAGGGTGAACACTGAAGCTTTCTTT	CASSLDNRVNTEAFF	NA	TRBV5-4	NA	TRBJ1-1
TGTGCCAGCAGCGCCCGGGGCGCATCTGGTGAGCAGTTCTTC	CASSARGASGEQFF	NA	TRBV9	NA	TRBJ2-1
TGTGCCATCAGTGAGTCGGGCCCGAACTACGAGCAGTACTTC	CAISESGPNYEQYF	NA	TRBV10-3	NA	TRBJ2-7
TGTGCCAGCAGTAACCGGGGGAATCAGCCCCAGCATTTT	CASSNRGNQPQHF	NA	TRBV25-1	NA	TRBJ1-5
TGCAGCGTCCCACCTTCGGTCCGGGATGGACCTCAAAAGCAGTTCTTC	CSVPPSVRDGPQKQFF	NA	TRBV29-1	NA	TRBJ2-1
TGTGCCAGCAGCACCCGTGATAGCGGGTTCTCCTACAATGAGCAGTTCTTC	CASSTRDSGFSYNEQFF	NA	TRBV7-9	TRBD2	TRBJ2-1
TGTGCCAGCAGTTTAGCTCGGGTTGGCTATGGCTACACCTTC	CASSLARVGYGYTF	NA	TRBV27	NA	TRBJ1-2
TGCGCCAGCAGCCAAGTGGCGGGTCCGAGAGAATCCTACGAGCAGTACTTC	CASSQVAGPRESYEQYF	NA	TRBV4-3	NA	TRBJ2-7
TGTGCCACCAGCAGAGGGAACGGGAGAGGTAACGAGCAGTACTTC	CATSRGNGRGNEQYF	NA	TRBV15	NA	TRBJ2-7
TGTGCCAGCAGCCCCCGCCCTCCGGGACTAGGGACCTACGAGCAGTACTTC	CASSPRPPGLGTYEQYF	NA	TRBV7-8	TRBD2	TRBJ2-7
TGTGCCAGCAGTCCAACCGGGACAGCAGACTACGAGCAGTACTTC	CASSPTGTADYEQYF	NA	TRBV27	TRBD1	TRBJ2-7
TGTGCCAGCAGCGCCCTTTTGTATCGAGCGGGACTAGCTTTGGATGAGCAGTTCTTC	CASSALLYRAGLALDEQFF	NA	TRBV5-4	TRBD2	TRBJ2-1
TGTGCCAGCAGCCCGACAGGGTCTGTCTACGAGCAGTACTTC	CASSPTGSVYEQYF	NA	TRBV27	TRBD1	TRBJ2-7
TGTGCCAGCAGTTTAGGCCAGTATAGCAATCAGCCCCAGCATTTT	CASSLGQYSNQPQHF	NA	TRBV28	NA	TRBJ1-5
TGTGCCAGCAGCCAAGTTTTGGGGGGCGCGTACTATGGCTACACCTTC	CASSQVLGGAYYGYTF	NA	TRBV14	NA	TRBJ1-2
TGTGCCAGCAGTTTATATTCCGCCAGCTCCTACGAGCAGTACTTC	CASSLYSASSYEQYF	NA	TRBV27	NA	TRBJ2-7
TGCGCCAGCAGCCAAGATCCTAGAGCGGGAGCGACCAATGAGCAGTTCTTC	CASSQDPRAGATNEQFF	NA	TRBV4-1	TRBD2	TRBJ2-1
TGTGCCTGGAGTGTACTTGGAGAGACCCAGTACTTC	CAWSVLGETQYF	once	TRBV30	NA	TRBJ2-5
TGTGCCAGCAGTAACCTCTGGACCCCTTACGAGCAGTACTTC	CASSNLWTPYEQYF	NA	TRBV27	NA	TRBJ2-7
TGTGCCAGCAGCGTAGGGCAGGGGAGAAACACCATATATTTT	CASSVGQGRNTIYF	NA	TRBV9	NA	TRBJ1-3
TGTGCCAGCAGCTTGGGGACTCCAAACATTCAGTACTTC	CASSLGTPNIQYF	NA	TRBV5-6	NA	TRBJ2-4
TGCGCCAGCAGCGCCCGGGACTTAGCCTACGAGCAGTACTTC	CASSARDLAYEQYF	NA	TRBV5-1	NA	TRBJ2-7
TGTGCCAGCAGCTCTACCCCGGGACTAGCGGGATCGAACGAGCAGTACTTC	CASSSTPGLAGSNEQYF	NA	TRBV11-3	TRBD2	TRBJ2-7
TGTGCCAGCAGTGAGTTCAATAGCGGGAGCTATGAGCAGTTCTTC	CASSEFNSGSYEQFF	NA	TRBV25-1	TRBD2	TRBJ2-1
TGTGCCAGCAGCCCCTTCAAGGGGGAAGGCCCCGGGGAGCTGTTTTTT	CASSPFKGEGPGELFF	NA	TRBV5-8	NA	TRBJ2-2
TGTGCCAGTAGTATAAAAAGGGGCCACGAGCAGTACTTC	CASSIKRGHEQYF	NA	TRBV19	NA	TRBJ2-7
TGTGCCAGCAGCAGGACTAGCGGGAGGATAGATACGCAGTATTTT	CASSRTSGRIDTQYF	NA	TRBV7-2	TRBD2	TRBJ2-3